This TCR beta chain was retrieved from a study of T-cell reconstitution after alpha-beta-depleted transplantation in children. Overall study findings and caveats: A year had passed since transplant, and T-cell counts and diversity by then came mostly from newly produced T cells. Reported findings indicate that, about two months after transplant, alpha-beta T cells came from several hundred expanded clones, which were derived from non-depleted graft cells. For some patients, TCRbeta diversity was high at day 60 because of recipient T cells and thymic progenitors that survived.

The CDR3 covers 14 residues. CDR1 is SGHRS and CDR2 is YFSETQ in the germline V gene. Trimming removed 4 bases at V and 2 bases at J, with 10 bases between. A library of TCRbeta sequences, prepared with unique molecular identifiers, was generated. TCRdb independently ran MiXCR on the PCR reads; one entry per CDR3 protein. This table holds about 510,000 distinct CDR3 sequences, roughly 10% found once. This clonotype was seen ten or more times. Its specificity is not known. The specimen was PBMCs, mostly from graft donor cells, collected 180 days after TCRalphabeta/CD19-depleted stem cell transplant. This clonotype was obtained from a female patient aged 2-9 years who had a stem cell transplant for aplastic anemia, so the T cells may come from the graft donor. The J gene is TRBJ1-5, the V gene TRBV5-1; D is undetermined. This chain's CDR3 is CASSRDMGNQPQHF. The CDR3 DNA reads as TGCGCCAGCAGCCGCGACATGGGCAATCAGCCCCAGCATTTT.